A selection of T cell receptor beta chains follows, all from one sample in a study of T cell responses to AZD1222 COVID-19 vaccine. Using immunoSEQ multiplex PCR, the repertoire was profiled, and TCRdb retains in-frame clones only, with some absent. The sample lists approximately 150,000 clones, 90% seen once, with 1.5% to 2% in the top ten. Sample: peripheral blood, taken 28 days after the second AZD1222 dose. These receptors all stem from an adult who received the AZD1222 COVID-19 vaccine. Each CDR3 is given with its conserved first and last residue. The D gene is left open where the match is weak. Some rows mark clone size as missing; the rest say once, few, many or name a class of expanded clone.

CDR3 DNA: TGTGCCAGCAGCCAGGGAACAGGGAGATCTTTCTTT; CDR3 protein: CASSQGTGRSFF; clone size: once; D gene: -; V gene: TRBV3-1/TRBV3-2; J gene: TRBJ1-1
CDR3 DNA: TGTGCCAGCAGTGAAAACAGACAGACCCAGTACTTC; CDR3 protein: CASSENRQTQYF; clone size: -; D gene: -; V gene: TRBV2; J gene: TRBJ2-5
CDR3 DNA: TGTGCCAGTAGTATAGTCAGGGGGCTGGGAGAGACCCAGTACTTC; CDR3 protein: CASSIVRGLGETQYF; clone size: -; D gene: TRBD1; V gene: TRBV19; J gene: TRBJ2-5
CDR3 DNA: TGTGCCAGCAGCTTAGGGGACCAGGGTTGGGATACGCAGTATTTT; CDR3 protein: CASSLGDQGWDTQYF; clone size: -; D gene: -; V gene: TRBV5-5; J gene: TRBJ2-3
CDR3 DNA: TGTGCCTGGACAGCGGGTATGGAGACCCAGTACTTC; CDR3 protein: CAWTAGMETQYF; clone size: -; D gene: -; V gene: TRBV30; J gene: TRBJ2-5
CDR3 DNA: TGTGCCAGCAGCTTAGCGCCAAACAGGGTATGGCAAGAGACCCAGTACTTC; CDR3 protein: CASSLAPNRVWQETQYF; clone size: -; D gene: -; V gene: TRBV7-2; J gene: TRBJ2-5
CDR3 DNA: TGTGCCAGCTCACCACAAAGCGCAAACAATGAGCAGTTCTTC; CDR3 protein: CASSPQSANNEQFF; clone size: -; D gene: -; V gene: TRBV18; J gene: TRBJ2-1
CDR3 DNA: TGTGCCAGCAGCCAGAGGGGTTTTACTGAAAAACTGTTTTTT; CDR3 protein: CASSQRGFTEKLFF; clone size: -; D gene: -; V gene: TRBV3-1/TRBV3-2; J gene: TRBJ1-4
CDR3 DNA: TGTGCCAGCAGTGAAAACTGGGTTGCGGCGCAGCCCCAGCATTTT; CDR3 protein: CASSENWVAAQPQHF; clone size: -; D gene: -; V gene: TRBV6-1; J gene: TRBJ1-5
CDR3 DNA: TGTGCCAGCAGTGGAGGGACAGAGAATGAAAAACTGTTTTTT; CDR3 protein: CASSGGTENEKLFF; clone size: -; D gene: TRBD1; V gene: TRBV2; J gene: TRBJ1-4
CDR3 DNA: TGTGCCAGCTCGCCTCTGCGGCATACTCAAGAGACCCAGTACTTC; CDR3 protein: CASSPLRHTQETQYF; clone size: -; D gene: -; V gene: TRBV18; J gene: TRBJ2-5
CDR3 DNA: TGTGCCAGCAGTGAAACACCGAGGCGGCGGAAAGAGGATGGCTACACCTTC; CDR3 protein: CASSETPRRRKEDGYTF; clone size: -; D gene: -; V gene: TRBV6-1; J gene: TRBJ1-2
CDR3 DNA: TGTGCCAGCAGTTCCATCAGGGGGCGCCAGGGCACAGATACGCAGTATTTT; CDR3 protein: CASSSIRGRQGTDTQYF; clone size: -; D gene: TRBD1; V gene: TRBV28; J gene: TRBJ2-3
CDR3 DNA: TGCGCCAGCAGCTTGAACGGGGGCGCGGGGCAGTTCTTC; CDR3 protein: CASSLNGGAGQFF; clone size: -; D gene: -; V gene: TRBV5-1; J gene: TRBJ2-1
CDR3 DNA: TGTGCCAGCAGATACTCAGGGGGGGCTAATGAAAAACTGTTTTTT; CDR3 protein: CASRYSGGANEKLFF; clone size: -; D gene: TRBD1; V gene: TRBV28; J gene: TRBJ1-4
CDR3 DNA: TGTGCCAGCAGCTTAGTTGGCGGGACCCGGGTGGCCAATGAGCAGTTCTTC; CDR3 protein: CASSLVGGTRVANEQFF; clone size: -; D gene: -; V gene: TRBV7-8; J gene: TRBJ2-1
CDR3 DNA: TGTGCCAGCAGCTTAGAGGTTGGGGCGGCAGATACGCAGTATTTT; CDR3 protein: CASSLEVGAADTQYF; clone size: few; D gene: -; V gene: TRBV7-2; J gene: TRBJ2-3
CDR3 DNA: TGTGCCAGCAGCCAAGCGTTTGAGGGGCACGACAAAAACATTCAGTACTTC; CDR3 protein: CASSQAFEGHDKNIQYF; clone size: -; D gene: -; V gene: TRBV3-1/TRBV3-2; J gene: TRBJ2-4
CDR3 DNA: TGTGCCTGGAGTGTCAGGGCGAGAGGGAATCAGCCCCAGCATTTT; CDR3 protein: CAWSVRARGNQPQHF; clone size: -; D gene: -; V gene: TRBV30; J gene: TRBJ1-5
CDR3 DNA: TGTGCCAGCAGTTTCCGGGGGTTAGCCCAGAGCTCCTACGAGCAGTACTTC; CDR3 protein: CASSFRGLAQSSYEQYF; clone size: -; D gene: -; V gene: TRBV28; J gene: TRBJ2-7
CDR3 DNA: TGTGCCAGCAGACGTCCCAGGGCGTCGGGAGCCTACGAGCAGTACTTC; CDR3 protein: CASRRPRASGAYEQYF; clone size: -; D gene: -; V gene: TRBV28; J gene: TRBJ2-7
CDR3 DNA: TGCAGCGTTGACTTGTCAGCGGGAGTGGGTTACAATGAGCAGTTCTTC; CDR3 protein: CSVDLSAGVGYNEQFF; clone size: -; D gene: TRBD2; V gene: TRBV29-1; J gene: TRBJ2-1